This T cell receptor (beta chain) was recorded in a study of blood T cells in healthy people across ages. Turning to this clonotype: What it recognizes is unknown.

A second PCR, run for about 7 to 11 cycles, used a sample-barcoded 5' primer plus a J-beta primer mix. Each cDNA molecule, via a template-switch adaptor with 12 random nucleotides, was tagged. Via MiXCR, TCRdb re-called the 5' RACE reads, giving one row per CDR3 protein. The sample includes 700,000 to 900,000 distinct CDR3 sequences, about 53% of them seen just once. Per sample, at least 5.5 micrograms of total RNA were extracted. Study-level points and caveats: Per-million-T-cell TCR beta diversity fell roughly linearly with age. Strongly correlated with naive T cell percentage was TCR beta diversity.

V lost 4 bases and J lost 7; bases outside the gene matches: 1. Germline V lookup: CDR1 ENHRY, CDR2 SYGVKD. This CDR3 has 12 residues. The sample comprised blood. The rearrangement links TRBV10-3 to TRBJ2-1; 7 nucleotides align to TRBD1. This clonotype was obtained from an older man in good health. The CDR3 reads CAISATGNEQFF. DNA for the CDR3: TGTGCCATCAGTGCGACAGGGAATGAGCAGTTCTTC.